This TCR beta chain came from a study of T-cell memory formation after mild COVID-19. As for the study in general: Largely donor-specific sequence clusters came from two donors.

5'RACE primed from the constant segment yielded TCR alpha and TCR beta cDNA libraries bearing sample barcodes and UMIs. TCRdb passed the 5' RACE reads through MiXCR, listing each CDR3 protein once. Among 300,000 to 400,000 distinct CDR3 sequences listed, around 28% were seen once. As to this clonotype: Its antigen is still unknown.

Notes on the study in general: Nothing confirmed that second-wave clones peaking on day 37 were specific for SARS-CoV-2.

V dropped 2 bases and J dropped 0 bases, with 5 bases sitting between them. The CDR3 is made up of 13 amino acids. Germline assignment: CDR1 MNHNS and CDR2 SASEGT. The gene calls are TRBV6-1 and TRBJ2-7; D remains unclear. This TCR was recovered from an adult woman who had mild COVID-19 (a few samples of this study predate the infection). Cell type and time point are not known. Sequenced: PBMCs or a T cell subset sorted from them (not recorded which). The CDR3 region has the DNA TGTGCCAGCAGTGAACCTCCCTCCTACGAGCAGTACTTC. It translates to CASSEPPSYEQYF.